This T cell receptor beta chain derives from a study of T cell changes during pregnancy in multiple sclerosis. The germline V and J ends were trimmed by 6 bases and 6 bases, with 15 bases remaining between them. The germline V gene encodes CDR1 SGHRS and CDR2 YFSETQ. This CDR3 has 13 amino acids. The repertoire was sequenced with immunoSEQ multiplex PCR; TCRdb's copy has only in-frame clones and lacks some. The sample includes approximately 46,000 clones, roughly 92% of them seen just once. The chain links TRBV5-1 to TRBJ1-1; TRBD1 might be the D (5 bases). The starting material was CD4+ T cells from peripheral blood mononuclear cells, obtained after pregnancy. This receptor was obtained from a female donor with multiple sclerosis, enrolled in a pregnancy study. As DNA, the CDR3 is TGCGCCAGCACTTCGCTCGGGGGATCTGAAGCTTTCTTT. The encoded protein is CASTSLGGSEAFF.